The text below deals with one T cell receptor beta chain. Its antigen is currently unknown. This sample stems from a study of chemoradiotherapy in HPV16-positive cancers. Sequenced by immunoSEQ multiplex PCR; TCRdb stores in-frame clones only, minus some. The table lists 13,000 to 15,000 clones, 69% of them singletons. V was clipped by 6 bases and J by 11 bases, with 17 bases between them. Germline V lookup: CDR1 KGHSH, CDR2 LQKENI. The CDR3 is made up of 13 amino acids. Study-level findings and limits: Only two HPV16-positive patients supplied the functional HPV-specificity definition.

Collection took place from a patient who underwent chemoradiotherapy. This receptor was identified in a human donor with HPV-associated anogenital cancer. This sequence joins TRBV18 and TRBJ2-1; D assignment may be TRBD1 or TRBD2 (5 bases each). CDR3 protein: CASSPSGRGQQFF. The DNA for the CDR3 is TGTGCCAGCTCCCCCTCGGGGCGAGGTCAGCAGTTCTTC. The variable domain in full, completed from reference TRBV18 and TRBJ2-1, reads NAGVMQNPRHLVRRRGQEARLRCSPMKGHSHVYWYRQLPEEGLKFMVYLQKENIIDESGMPKERFSAEFPKEGPSILRIQQVVRGDSAAYFCASSPSGRGQQFFGPGTRLTVL.